These 19 T cell receptor beta chains came from one sample sequenced in a study of identical twins. MiXCR, applied by TCRdb to the 5' RACE reads, yields one record per CDR3 protein. The sample records 570,000 or so distinct CDR3 sequences, 9.5% to 10% being singletons. The same data also went into a second study, on yellow fever vaccine responses in identical twins.

The sample taken for sequencing was PBMCs. These receptors originate from a woman younger than 35 in good health.

This clonotype was seen a few times. This sequence joins TRBV7-2 and TRBJ2-5; TRBD2 agrees at 12 bases. CDR3 length equals 15 residues. The V segment lost 0 bases and the J segment 9 bases; nucleotides outside the gene matches: 5. Per germline, CDR1 SGHTA and CDR2 FQGNSA. In DNA, the CDR3 is TGTGCCAGCAGCTTAGCGTCTAGCGGGAGGGCGGCCCAGTACTTC. This codes for CASSLASSGRAAQYF. The whole variable domain, remainder taken from reference TRBV7-2 and TRBJ2-5, is GAGVSQSPSNKVTEKGKDVELRCDPISGHTALYWYRQSLGQGLEFLIYFQGNSAPDKSGLPSDRFSAERTGGSVSTLTIQRTQQEDSAVYLCASSLASSGRAAQYFGPGTRLLVL.

Regarding this clonotype: This clone may be a read error of a much larger clone one base away. This chain joins TRBV10-3 and TRBJ2-7; tentatively, D is TRBD1 (6 bases). V lost 6 bases and J lost 3, with 9 bases in between. CDR1 and CDR2 (germline): ENHRY, SYGVKD. This CDR3 is built from 12 residues. The CDR3 is CAIRETGYEQYF. The CDR3 region has the DNA TGTGCCATCAGGGAGACAGGCTACGAGCAGTACTTC.

This clonotype was counted only a few times. The V gene is TRBV10-3, the J gene TRBJ2-7; TRBD1 aligns across 12 bases. Germline-derived CDR1 and CDR2 are ENHRY and SYGVKD. The trim removed 6 bases at V and 1 base at J, leaving 4 bases unmatched. This CDR3 region has 15 residues. CDR3: CAISQGQGASYEQYF. CDR3 nucleotide sequence: TGTGCCATCAGCCAGGGACAGGGGGCATCCTACGAGCAGTACTTC.

CDR3 sequence (DNA): TGTGCCAGCAGCCAGACTAGCGGGAGGAAAGAGACCCAGTACTTC. This translates into CASSQTSGRKETQYF. This chain connects TRBV12-3 or TRBV12-4 to TRBJ2-5; 13 bases fit TRBD2. The CDR3 is 15 residues long. V dropped 6 bases and J dropped 3; count of bases not matched to a gene: 4.

V usage is TRBV7-2 and J usage is TRBJ2-5; the D call may be TRBD1 or TRBD2 (5 bases each). CDR3 size: 15 residues. V dropped 7 bases and J dropped 9 bases, with 24 bases sitting between them. Looked up from germline, CDR1 is SGHTA and CDR2 is FQGNSA. This chain's CDR3 is CASTPAPGPLRSQYF. The CDR3 nucleotides read TGTGCCAGCACCCCCGCCCCGGGACCGCTAAGGTCCCAGTACTTC. The full variable domain, in which reference TRBV7-2 and TRBJ2-5 provide the parts outside the CDR3, is GAGVSQSPSNKVTEKGKDVELRCDPISGHTALYWYRQSLGQGLEFLIYFQGNSAPDKSGLPSDRFSAERTGGSVSTLTIQRTQQEDSAVYLCASTPAPGPLRSQYFGPGTRLLVL.

This clonotype came up once. The rearrangement joins TRBV5-1 to TRBJ2-7, with 7 bases fitting TRBD1. V lost 4 bases and J lost 0; bases outside the gene matches: 7. The CDR3 runs to 15 residues. Germline lookup yields CDR1 SGHRS and CDR2 YFSETQ. CDR3 residues: CASSPGTAISYEQYF. The CDR3 DNA reads TGCGCCAGCAGCCCCGGGACAGCGATCTCCTACGAGCAGTACTTC.

This clonotype has only a few counts. The chain carries TRBV30 and TRBJ2-2, with 9 bases lining up with TRBD2. Germline V CDR1 and CDR2: GTSNPN, SVGIG (reference sequence). The V gene end was trimmed by 2 bases and the J gene end by 7 bases; junction bases not matched to a gene: 8. This CDR3 contains 15 residues. In DNA, the CDR3 is TGTGCCTGGAGTCCCGTTAGCGGGAGAGGCGGGGAGCTGTTTTTT. This codes for CAWSPVSGRGGELFF.

This clonotype was observed at least ten times. The V gene is TRBV20-1, the J gene TRBJ2-7; D not resolved. There are 12 residues in the CDR3. Looked up from germline, CDR1 is DFQATT and CDR2 is SNEGSKA (reference sequence). V was clipped by 3 bases and J by 0 bases, with 6 bases between them. CDR3 sequence: CSASTPSYEQYF. In nucleotides, the CDR3 is TGCAGTGCTAGCACACCCTCCTACGAGCAGTACTTC.

The V gene is TRBV7-9, the J gene TRBJ2-7; tentative D call: TRBD1 (5 bases). Germline V lookup: CDR1 SEHNR, CDR2 FQNEAQ (reference sequence). The CDR3 consists of 14 residues. Trimming took 1 base from V and 5 from J, leaving 12 bases between them. Here the CDR3 reads CASSLDRREHEQYF. The CDR3 bases are TGTGCCAGCAGCTTAGATCGCAGGGAACACGAGCAGTACTTC.

The rearrangement links TRBV29-1 to TRBJ2-7; D is uncertain. V lost 7 bases and J lost 1, with 8 bases in between. The germline CDR1 and CDR2 sequences are SQVTM and ANQGSEA. The CDR3 contains 11 residues. CDR3 coding DNA: TGCAGCGCTCTTGTATCCTACGAGCAGTACTTC. Translated: CSALVSYEQYF.

The table lists this clonotype with a few counts. V gene TRBV29-1 combines with J gene TRBJ1-2; the D is unclear. The CDR3 is 11 residues long. Germline V gene data show CDR1 as SQVTM and CDR2 as ANQGSEA. V gave up 5 bases and J gave up 6 bases, with 10 bases separating them. CDR3 DNA: TGCAGCGTTAGGGAGGTAGATGGCTACACCTTC. Its protein is CSVREVDGYTF. The whole variable domain, filled in from reference TRBV29-1 and TRBJ1-2, reads SAVISQKPSRDICQRGTSLTIQCQVDSQVTMMFWYRQQPGQSLTLIATANQGSEATYESGFVIDKFPISRPNLTFSTLTVSNMSPEDSSIYLCSVREVDGYTFGSGTRLTVV.

This sequence joins TRBV2 and TRBJ2-1; TRBD2 agrees at 14 bases. J was trimmed by 8 bases and V by 6 bases; bases with no gene match: 12. The CDR3 spans 17 residues. Germline V gene lookup returns CDR1 SNHLY and CDR2 FYNNEI. The CDR3 DNA reads as TGTGCCAGCAGAAGACTAGCGGGGGGGGCCGTGCCGGATGAGCAGTTCTTC. As protein: CASRRLAGGAVPDEQFF.

This clonotype was counted ten times or more. The chain is built from TRBV10-3 and TRBJ2-7; 12 positions match TRBD1. J gave up 1 base and V 4 bases, and 2 bases lay outside the gene matches. The CDR3 loop spans 15 amino acids. Germline CDR1 reads ENHRY; CDR2 reads SYGVKD. The CDR3 DNA is TGTGCCATCAGTGGGGGACAGGGGGCTTCCTACGAGCAGTACTTC. This gives the protein CAISGGQGASYEQYF.

Ten or more counts support this clonotype. The chain joins TRBV24-1 to TRBJ1-2, with D maybe TRBD1 (6 bases). This CDR3 has 17 residues. V was trimmed by 4 bases and J by 9 bases, leaving 26 bases between them. Germline V CDR1 and CDR2: KGHDR, SFDVKD. CDR3 in amino acids: CATSDSRPGGGEWSYTF. In nucleotides, the CDR3 is TGTGCCACCAGTGACTCCCGACCTGGGGGGGGCGAGTGGAGCTACACCTTC.

This clonotype came up a few times. The genes are TRBV2 and TRBJ1-1; tentative D call: TRBD1 (5 bases). The CDR3 runs 13 residues. V was pared by 7 bases and J by 4 bases, with 13 bases between. The germline CDR1 and CDR2 sequences are SNHLY and FYNNEI. The CDR3 loop reads CASKFGGVTEAFF. The CDR3 coding sequence is TGTGCCAGCAAGTTTGGGGGGGTCACTGAAGCTTTCTTT.

This clonotype was seen a few times. J is TRBJ2-5 and V is TRBV27, with 9 bases matching TRBD1. Germline V gene lookup returns CDR1 MNHEY and CDR2 SMNVEV (reference sequence). This CDR3 is 15 amino acids long. V was clipped by 6 bases and J by 5 bases; unmatched bases: 10. CDR3 in DNA: TGTGCCAGCAGAACCTATTACAGGGGGCAGGAGACCCAGTACTTC. Its protein is CASRTYYRGQETQYF.

The chain uses TRBV28 and TRBJ2-1, with 9 positions matching TRBD1. Germline CDR1 reads MDHEN; CDR2 reads SYDVKM. The CDR3 runs 15 residues. J gave up 8 bases and V 5 bases, and 10 bases lay outside the gene matches. CDR3 sequence reads: CASSVPGQGRDEQFF. In DNA form, the CDR3 reads TGTGCCAGCAGTGTGCCGGGACAGGGAAGGGATGAGCAGTTCTTC. Full variable domain (missing parts from reference TRBV28 and TRBJ2-1): DVKVTQSSRYLVKRTGEKVFLECVQDMDHENMFWYRQDPGLGLRLIYFSYDVKMKEKGDIPEGYSVSREKKERFSLILESASTNQTSMYLCASSVPGQGRDEQFFGPGTRLTVL.

The CDR3 bases are TGTGCCAGCAGTGAATCCGGGTTTCGGGACACCGGGGAGCTGTTTTTT. Its protein is CASSESGFRDTGELFF. V is TRBV25-1 and J is TRBJ2-2; D remains unclear. V lost 1 base and J lost 3, with 12 bases in between. The CDR3 totals 16 residues. Germline loops: CDR1 MGHDK, CDR2 SYGVNS.

This sequence joins TRBV20-1 and TRBJ2-2, with TRBD2 as a possible D gene (5 bases). V was pared by 0 bases and J by 0 bases, with 14 bases between. The CDR3 loop spans 17 amino acids. Germline-derived CDR1 and CDR2 are DFQATT and SNEGSKA (reference sequence). CDR3 loop: CSARELDGVTNTGELFF. The DNA for the CDR3 is TGCAGTGCTAGAGAATTGGACGGGGTGACGAACACCGGGGAGCTGTTTTTT.